This is a list of T cell receptor beta chains from one sample in a study of blood T cells in healthy people across ages. TCRdb re-analysed the 5' RACE reads in MiXCR, keeping a single row per CDR3 protein. The table shows more than 800,000 distinct CDR3 sequences, with 25% to 30% occurring only once. The sequencing sample was made of blood. The receptor set was obtained from a woman older than 75 in good health. The CDR3 runs from the conserved cysteine through the conserved F or W. The D gene is left open where the match is weak. Expanded clones get a size class; other rows say once, few or many, or leave the size out.

v_call	clone_size	j_call	d_call	cdr3_nt	cdr3_aa
TRBV19	few	TRBJ2-4	TRBD1	TGTGCCAGTAGTTTACAGGGGGGTGAGGTCAAAAACATTCAGTACTTC	CASSLQGGEVKNIQYF
TRBV5-1	many	TRBJ1-1	-	TGCGCCAGCAGCTTGGGAAGCTGGAATGAAGCTTTCTTT	CASSLGSWNEAFF
TRBV7-9	-	TRBJ2-2	-	TGTGCCAGCAGCCCCGCAGGCACATCAACGAACACCGGGGAGCGGTTTTTT	CASSPAGTSTNTGERFF
TRBV7-9	-	TRBJ1-1	TRBD1	TGTGCCAGCAGCTTTGGACAGGGCATTAATGAAGCTTTCTTT	CASSFGQGINEAFF
TRBV4-1	-	TRBJ1-2	-	TGCGCCAGCAGCCGAGTTTCGGGGGGCGACTATGGCTACACCTTC	CASSRVSGGDYGYTF
TRBV20-1	few	TRBJ2-7	TRBD1	TGCAGTGCTAGCGGGACAGGGGTCGGCGAGCAGTACTTC	CSASGTGVGEQYF
TRBV4-3	many	TRBJ2-7	-	TGCGCCAGCAGCCAAGATTCTACGGCCCTAGAGCAGTACTTC	CASSQDSTALEQYF
TRBV6-2/TRBV6-3	-	TRBJ1-1	-	TGTGCCAGCAGTCGACCTGTCCGGAACACTGAAGCTTTCTTT	CASSRPVRNTEAFF
TRBV3-1	-	TRBJ2-5	-	TGTGCCAGCAGCCACTTCCGAAGGGGGGCCCTAACCCTCGGGACCCAGTACTTC	CASSHFRRGALTLGTQYF
TRBV11-2	-	TRBJ2-7	TRBD2	TGTGCCAGCAGCTTAGCGGGACTATGGGGCGAGCAGTACTTC	CASSLAGLWGEQYF
TRBV4-2	many	TRBJ2-4	-	TGTGCCAGCAGCCCAGACAGTATTTTAGCCAAAAACATTCAGTACTTC	CASSPDSILAKNIQYF
TRBV7-6	-	TRBJ2-1	-	TGTGCCAGCAGCTTTAAAGGACGGTCCTACAATGAGCAGTTCTTC	CASSFKGRSYNEQFF
TRBV24-1	many	TRBJ2-3	-	TGTGCCACCAGTGACCGTGGTTCACCGAGCACAGATACGCAGTATTTT	CATSDRGSPSTDTQYF
TRBV7-2	many	TRBJ2-5	TRBD2	TGTGCCAGCAGCTTAGCGCCTTGGCGGGGGGAAGAGACCCAGTACTTC	CASSLAPWRGEETQYF
TRBV10-1	few	TRBJ2-2	-	TGCGCCAGCAAAGGTGACACCGGGGAGCTGTTTTTT	CASKGDTGELFF
TRBV20-1	many	TRBJ1-5	-	TGCAGTGCTAGAGATACGGGTCAGAGCAATCAGCCCCAGCATTTT	CSARDTGQSNQPQHF
TRBV6-6	many	TRBJ2-1	-	TGTGCCAGCCGTTATCTAGGGGAAAATGAGCAGTTCTTC	CASRYLGENEQFF
TRBV20-1	-	TRBJ1-5	-	TGCAGTGCTAGTAAGGGAGGCGATCAGCCCCAGCATTTT	CSASKGGDQPQHF
TRBV12-3/TRBV12-4	-	TRBJ1-1	-	TGCGCCAGCAGCTCTAGGGACGGCTATGAAGCTTTCTTT	CASSSRDGYEAFF
TRBV5-1	-	TRBJ2-7	-	TGCGCCAGCAGCTTGACTGCCGGGATTCCCTACGAGCAGTACTTC	CASSLTAGIPYEQYF
TRBV20-1	many	TRBJ2-3	TRBD1	TGCAGTGCTAGGACAGGGGGCCGAGATACGCAGTATTTT	CSARTGGRDTQYF
TRBV5-1	once	TRBJ2-1	TRBD2	TGCGCCGGCAGCGCCTCAGCGGGGGGGTTCTACAATGAGCAGTTCTTC	CAGSASAGGFYNEQFF
TRBV29-1	-	TRBJ2-5	-	TGCAGCGCCGGACAAGAGACCCAGTACTTC	CSAGQETQYF
TRBV29-1	few	TRBJ2-3	-	TGCAGCGTTGAATCAATGGGTTTAACAGATACGCAGTATTTT	CSVESMGLTDTQYF
TRBV20-1	-	TRBJ2-2	TRBD2	TGCAGTGCTAGAGGGGGAGGGGACCCCTCGGGCGGGGAGCTGTTTTTT	CSARGGGDPSGGELFF